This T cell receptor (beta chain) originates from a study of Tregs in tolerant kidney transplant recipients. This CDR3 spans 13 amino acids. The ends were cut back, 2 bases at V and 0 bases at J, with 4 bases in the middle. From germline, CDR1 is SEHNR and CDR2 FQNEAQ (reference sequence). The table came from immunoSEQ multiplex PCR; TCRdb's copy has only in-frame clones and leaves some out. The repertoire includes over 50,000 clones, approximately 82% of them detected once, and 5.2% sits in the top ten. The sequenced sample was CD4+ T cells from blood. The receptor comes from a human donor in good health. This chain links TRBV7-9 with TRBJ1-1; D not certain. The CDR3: CASSLRMNTEAFF. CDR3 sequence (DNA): TGTGCCAGCAGCTTAAGGATGAACACTGAAGCTTTCTTT.